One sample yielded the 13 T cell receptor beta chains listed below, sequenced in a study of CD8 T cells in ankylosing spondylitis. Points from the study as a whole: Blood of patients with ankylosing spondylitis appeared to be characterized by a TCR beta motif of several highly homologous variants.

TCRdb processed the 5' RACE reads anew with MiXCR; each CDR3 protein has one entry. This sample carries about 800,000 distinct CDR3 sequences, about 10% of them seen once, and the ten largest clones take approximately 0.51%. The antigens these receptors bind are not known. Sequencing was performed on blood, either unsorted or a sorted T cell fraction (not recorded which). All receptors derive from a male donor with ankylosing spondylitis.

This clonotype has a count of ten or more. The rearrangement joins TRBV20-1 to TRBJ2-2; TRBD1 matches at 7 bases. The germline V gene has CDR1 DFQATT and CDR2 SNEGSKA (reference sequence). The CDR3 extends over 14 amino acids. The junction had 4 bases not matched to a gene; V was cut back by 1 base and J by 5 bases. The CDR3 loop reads CSARVRQGTGELFF. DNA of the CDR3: TGCAGTGCTAGAGTCCGACAGGGAACCGGGGAGCTGTTTTTT.

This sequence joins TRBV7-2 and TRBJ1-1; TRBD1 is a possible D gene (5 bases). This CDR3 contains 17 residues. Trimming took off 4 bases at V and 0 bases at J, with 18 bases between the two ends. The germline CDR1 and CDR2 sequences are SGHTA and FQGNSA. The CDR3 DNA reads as TGTGCCAGCAGCTACCGAAGAGGCCTGGGGCTGAACACTGAAGCTTTCTTT. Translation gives CASSYRRGLGLNTEAFF.

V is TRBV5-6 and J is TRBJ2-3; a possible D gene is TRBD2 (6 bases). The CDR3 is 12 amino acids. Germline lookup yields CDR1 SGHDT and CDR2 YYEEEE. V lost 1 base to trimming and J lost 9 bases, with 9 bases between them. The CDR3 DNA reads TGTGCCAGCAGCTTGATGGGGGGAACGCAGTATTTT. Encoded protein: CASSLMGGTQYF.

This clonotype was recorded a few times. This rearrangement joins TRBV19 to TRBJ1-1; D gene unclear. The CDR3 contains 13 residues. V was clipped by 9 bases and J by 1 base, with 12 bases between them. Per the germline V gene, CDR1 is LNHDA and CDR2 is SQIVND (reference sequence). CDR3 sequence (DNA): TGTGCCAGCCACGGAGCACAGAACACTGAAGCTTTCTTT. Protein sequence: CASHGAQNTEAFF.

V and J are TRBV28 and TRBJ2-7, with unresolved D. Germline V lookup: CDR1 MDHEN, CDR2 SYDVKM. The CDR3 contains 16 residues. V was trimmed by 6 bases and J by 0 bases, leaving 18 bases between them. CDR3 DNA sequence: TGTGCCAGCAGCCCCCCCCTGGTCATATACTCCTACGAGCAGTACTTC. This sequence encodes CASSPPLVIYSYEQYF.

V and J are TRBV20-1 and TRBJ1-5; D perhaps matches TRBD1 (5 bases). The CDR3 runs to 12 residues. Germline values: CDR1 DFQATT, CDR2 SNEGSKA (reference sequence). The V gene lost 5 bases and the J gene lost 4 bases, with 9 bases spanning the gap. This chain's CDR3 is CSAAGRNQPQHF. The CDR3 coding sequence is TGCAGTGCTGCGGGACGAAATCAGCCCCAGCATTTT.

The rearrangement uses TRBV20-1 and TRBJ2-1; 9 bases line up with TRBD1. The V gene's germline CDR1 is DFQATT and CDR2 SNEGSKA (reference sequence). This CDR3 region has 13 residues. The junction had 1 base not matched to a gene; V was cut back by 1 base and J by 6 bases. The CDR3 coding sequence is TGCAGTGCTAGAGGGACAGGGGTCAATGAGCAGTTCTTC. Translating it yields CSARGTGVNEQFF.

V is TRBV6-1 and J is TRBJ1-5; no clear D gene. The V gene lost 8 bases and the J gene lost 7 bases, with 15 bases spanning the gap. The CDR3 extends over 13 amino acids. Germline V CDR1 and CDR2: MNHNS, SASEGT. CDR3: CASRGEGGQPQHF. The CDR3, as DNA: TGTGCCAGCCGCGGCGAGGGCGGCCAGCCCCAGCATTTT.

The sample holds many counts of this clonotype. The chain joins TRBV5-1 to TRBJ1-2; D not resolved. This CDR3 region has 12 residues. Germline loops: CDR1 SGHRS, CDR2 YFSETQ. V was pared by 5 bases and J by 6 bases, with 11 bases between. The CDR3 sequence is CASSIQFDGYTF. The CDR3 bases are TGCGCCAGCAGTATCCAATTCGATGGCTACACCTTC.

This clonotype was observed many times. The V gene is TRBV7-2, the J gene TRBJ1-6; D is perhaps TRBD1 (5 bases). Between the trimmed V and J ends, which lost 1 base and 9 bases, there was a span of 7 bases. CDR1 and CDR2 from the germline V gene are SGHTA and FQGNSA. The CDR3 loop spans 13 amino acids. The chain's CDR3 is CASSLERGSPLHF. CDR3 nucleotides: TGTGCCAGCAGCTTAGAGAGGGGTTCACCCCTCCACTTT. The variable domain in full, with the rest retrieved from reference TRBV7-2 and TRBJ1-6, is GAGVSQSPSNKVTEKGKDVELRCDPISGHTALYWYRQSLGQGLEFLIYFQGNSAPDKSGLPSDRFSAERTGGSVSTLTIQRTQQEDSAVYLCASSLERGSPLHFGNGTRLTVT.

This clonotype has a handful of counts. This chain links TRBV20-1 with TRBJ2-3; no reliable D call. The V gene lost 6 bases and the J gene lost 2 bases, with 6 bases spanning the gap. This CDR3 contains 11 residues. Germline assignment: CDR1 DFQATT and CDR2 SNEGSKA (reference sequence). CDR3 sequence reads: CSAHFTDTQYF. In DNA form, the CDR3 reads TGCAGTGCACACTTCACAGATACGCAGTATTTT.

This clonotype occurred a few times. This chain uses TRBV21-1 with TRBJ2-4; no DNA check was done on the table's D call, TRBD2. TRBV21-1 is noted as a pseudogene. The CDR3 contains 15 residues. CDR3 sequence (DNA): TGTGCCAGCACGCGGACTGCTCTAGCCAAAAACATTCAGTACTTC. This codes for CASTRTALAKNIQYF.

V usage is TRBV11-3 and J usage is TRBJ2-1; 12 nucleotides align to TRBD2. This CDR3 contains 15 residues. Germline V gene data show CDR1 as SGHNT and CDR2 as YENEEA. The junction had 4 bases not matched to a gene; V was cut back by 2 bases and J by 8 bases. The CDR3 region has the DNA TGTGCCAGCAGCTTAAATCTAGCGGGAGGGCATGAGCAGTTCTTC. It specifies CASSLNLAGGHEQFF. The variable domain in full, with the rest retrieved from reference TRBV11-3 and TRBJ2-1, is EAGVVQSPRYKIIEKKQPVAFWCNPISGHNTLYWYLQNLGQGPELLIRYENEEAVDDSQLPKDRFSAERLKGVDSTLKIQPAELGDSAVYLCASSLNLAGGHEQFFGPGTRLTVL.